Described below is a single T cell receptor beta chain sequence and its context. The source of the sample is a study of memory CD4+ T cells and cytomegalovirus serostatus. Whole-study context: Of the healthy Belgian adults, 9 were CMV seropositive and 24 seronegative.

This CDR3 spans 13 amino acids. Trimming cost V 1 base and J 2 bases, with 5 bases left between them. Germline V CDR1 and CDR2: SGHTA, FQGNSA. Produced via immunoSEQ multiplex PCR; TCRdb's table is partial and in-frame only. The sample consists of about 44,000 clones, over 65% of them appearing once. The sort gate was single viable CD3+CD4+CD8-CD45RO+ cells for memory CD4+ T cells. The chain employs TRBV7-2 and TRBJ2-5; no firm D call. Input material: memory CD4+ T cells from blood. The source is an adult in good health and CMV-seronegative. The CDR3, as DNA: TGTGCCAGCAGCTTAGGTTATCAAGAGACCCAGTACTTC. It translates to CASSLGYQETQYF.